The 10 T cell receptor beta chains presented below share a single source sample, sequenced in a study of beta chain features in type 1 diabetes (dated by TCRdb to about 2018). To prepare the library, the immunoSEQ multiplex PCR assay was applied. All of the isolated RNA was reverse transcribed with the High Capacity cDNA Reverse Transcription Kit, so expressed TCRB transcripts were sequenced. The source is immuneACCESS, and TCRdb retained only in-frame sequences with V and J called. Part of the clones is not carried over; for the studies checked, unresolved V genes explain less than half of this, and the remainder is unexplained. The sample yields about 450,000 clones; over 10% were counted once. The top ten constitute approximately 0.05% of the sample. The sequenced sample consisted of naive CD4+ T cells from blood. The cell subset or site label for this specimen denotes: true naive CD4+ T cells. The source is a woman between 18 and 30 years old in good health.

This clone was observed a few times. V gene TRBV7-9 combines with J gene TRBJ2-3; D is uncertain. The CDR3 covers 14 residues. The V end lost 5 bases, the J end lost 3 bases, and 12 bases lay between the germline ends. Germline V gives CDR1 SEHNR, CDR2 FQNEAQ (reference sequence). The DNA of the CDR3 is TGTGCCAGCAGCACCTTCTATGGGACAGATACGCAGTATTTT. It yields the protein CASSTFYGTDTQYF.

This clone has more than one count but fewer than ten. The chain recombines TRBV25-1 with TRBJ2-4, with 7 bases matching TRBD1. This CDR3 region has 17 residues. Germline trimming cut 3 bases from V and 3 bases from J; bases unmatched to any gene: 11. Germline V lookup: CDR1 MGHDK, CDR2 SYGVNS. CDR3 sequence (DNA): TGTGCCAGCAGTGAGGGGAGACAGGGAATTGTCAAAAACATTCAGTACTTC. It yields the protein CASSEGRQGIVKNIQYF.

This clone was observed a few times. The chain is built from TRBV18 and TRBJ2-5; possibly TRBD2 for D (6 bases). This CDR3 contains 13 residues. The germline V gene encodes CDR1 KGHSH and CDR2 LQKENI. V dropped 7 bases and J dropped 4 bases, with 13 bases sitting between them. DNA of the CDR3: TGTGCCAGCTTCAGTCGGGGGAGAGAGACCCAGTACTTC. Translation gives CASFSRGRETQYF.

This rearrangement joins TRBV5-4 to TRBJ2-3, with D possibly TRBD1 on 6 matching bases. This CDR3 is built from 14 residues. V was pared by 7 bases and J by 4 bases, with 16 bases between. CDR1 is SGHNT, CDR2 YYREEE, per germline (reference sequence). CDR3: CASSDSRVSDTQYF. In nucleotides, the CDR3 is TGTGCCAGCTCGGACAGTCGGGTGTCAGATACGCAGTATTTT.

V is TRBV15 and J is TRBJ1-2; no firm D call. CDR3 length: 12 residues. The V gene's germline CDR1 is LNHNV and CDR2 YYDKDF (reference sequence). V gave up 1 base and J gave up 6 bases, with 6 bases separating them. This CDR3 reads CATSRAADGYTF. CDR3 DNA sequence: TGTGCCACCAGCAGAGCTGCCGATGGCTACACCTTC.

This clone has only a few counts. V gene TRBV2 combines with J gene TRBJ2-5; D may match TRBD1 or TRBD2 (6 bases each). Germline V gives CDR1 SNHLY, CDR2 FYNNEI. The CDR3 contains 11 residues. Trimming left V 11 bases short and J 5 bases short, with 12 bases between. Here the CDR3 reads CAPGAPETQYF. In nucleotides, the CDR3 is TGTGCCCCGGGGGCTCCGGAGACCCAGTACTTC.

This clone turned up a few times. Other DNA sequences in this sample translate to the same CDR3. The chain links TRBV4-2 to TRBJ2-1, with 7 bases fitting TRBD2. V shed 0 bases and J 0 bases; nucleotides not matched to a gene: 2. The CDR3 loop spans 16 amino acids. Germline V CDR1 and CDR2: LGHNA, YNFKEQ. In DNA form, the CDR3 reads TGTGCCAGCAGCCAAGAGCCTAGCGGCTCCTACAATGAGCAGTTCTTC. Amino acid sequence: CASSQEPSGSYNEQFF.

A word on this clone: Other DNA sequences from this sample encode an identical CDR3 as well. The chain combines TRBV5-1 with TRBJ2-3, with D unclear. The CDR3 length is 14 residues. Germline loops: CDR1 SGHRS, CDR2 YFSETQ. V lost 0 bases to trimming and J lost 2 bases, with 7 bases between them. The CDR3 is CASSLVGNTDTQYF. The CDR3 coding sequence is TGCGCCAGCAGCTTGGTCGGCAACACAGATACGCAGTATTTT. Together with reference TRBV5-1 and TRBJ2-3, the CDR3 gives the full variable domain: KAGVTQTPRYLIKTRGQQVTLSCSPISGHRSVSWYQQTPGQGLQFLFEYFSETQRNKGNFPGRFSGRQFSNSRSEMNVSTLELGDSALYLCASSLVGNTDTQYFGPGTRLTVL.

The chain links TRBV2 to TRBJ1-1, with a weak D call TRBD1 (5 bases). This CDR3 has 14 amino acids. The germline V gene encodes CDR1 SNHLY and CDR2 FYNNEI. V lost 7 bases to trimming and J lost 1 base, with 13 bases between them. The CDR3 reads CASTPRGPNTEAFF. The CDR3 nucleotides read TGTGCCAGCACCCCAAGGGGCCCGAACACTGAAGCTTTCTTT.

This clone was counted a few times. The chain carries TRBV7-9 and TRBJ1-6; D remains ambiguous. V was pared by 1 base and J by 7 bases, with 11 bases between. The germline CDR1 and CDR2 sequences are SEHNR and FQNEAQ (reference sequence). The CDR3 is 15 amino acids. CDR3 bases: TGTGCCAGCAGCTTAGGGGCAGGAGCAAATTCACCCCTCCACTTT. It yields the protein CASSLGAGANSPLHF.